These 23 T cell receptor beta chains were sequenced from one sample in a study of blood T cell repertoires in COVID-19 (dated by TCRdb to 2020 to 2021). Libraries came from the immunoSEQ multiplex PCR assay. Sourced from immuneACCESS, this table was stored by TCRdb with only in-frame sequences that have V and J called. A share of the clones is absent; for the studies checked, an unresolved V gene accounts for under half, and the remainder has no known explanation. The sample includes roughly 430,000 clones, with approximately 88% observed a single time. The ten biggest clones cover 2% to 2.5% of the sample. The sequencing input was PBMCs or T cells enriched from blood (not recorded which). Receptors originate from a woman aged 40 to 50 with acute COVID-19.

The genes are TRBV7-8 and TRBJ1-6, with a weak D call TRBD1 (5 bases). V was cut by 6 bases and J by 6 bases, with 18 bases left in between. The CDR3 totals 16 residues. Per the germline V gene, CDR1 is SGHVS and CDR2 is FQNEAQ. CDR3 loop: CASSKSNRPINSPLHF. CDR3 bases: TGTGCCAGCAGTAAATCCAACAGGCCGATTAATTCACCCCTCCACTTT.

This clone turned up a few times. The CDR3 spells CASSGGQGVSGELFF. The DNA for the CDR3 is TGTGCCAGCAGTGGGGGACAGGGGGTATCCGGGGAGCTGTTTTTT. The rearrangement joins TRBV2 to TRBJ2-2; 11 bases are shared with TRBD1. CDR1 and CDR2 from the germline V gene are SNHLY and FYNNEI. V trimming: 4 bases; J trimming: 6 bases; junction bases outside the gene matches: 4. This CDR3 has 15 residues.

The chain uses TRBV3-1 (or the pseudogene TRBV3-2) and TRBJ1-1; 8 nucleotides agree with TRBD1. Germline CDR1 reads LGHDT; CDR2 reads YNNKEL (reference sequence). The CDR3 is 15 amino acids. V lost 3 bases and J lost 5; bases outside the gene matches: 8. CDR3 bases: TGTGCCAGCAGCCAGCTGACAGGGGCTGGGACTGAAGCTTTCTTT. Protein product: CASSQLTGAGTEAFF.

The rearrangement links TRBV29-1 to TRBJ2-3; 7 bases align to TRBD2. This CDR3 is 13 amino acids long. CDR1 and CDR2 (germline): SQVTM, ANQGSEA. With 7 bases clipped from V and 1 base from J, the junction kept 5 bases outside the gene matches. The CDR3 protein is CSGKGRGTDTQYF. In DNA, the CDR3 is TGCAGCGGTAAGGGGAGGGGCACAGATACGCAGTATTTT.

V and J are TRBV11-2 and TRBJ2-3, with 12 bases matching TRBD2. The CDR3 runs 16 residues. Germline values: CDR1 SGHAT, CDR2 FQNNGV. Trimming removed 1 base from V and 4 bases from J; junction bases left unmatched: 3. This CDR3 reads CASSLVASGGADTQYF. Written as DNA, the CDR3 is TGTGCCAGCAGCTTAGTTGCTAGCGGGGGGGCAGATACGCAGTATTTT.

The chain couples TRBV6-5 to TRBJ2-3; TRBD2 matches at 12 bases. V shed 4 bases, J shed 5 bases, and the junction held 4 bases outside the gene matches. Looked up from germline, CDR1 is MNHEY and CDR2 is SVGAGI. The CDR3 is made up of 15 amino acids. CDR3 in DNA: TGTGCCAGCAGTTCGTTGACTAGCGGGGGAGATACGCAGTATTTT. As protein: CASSSLTSGGDTQYF.

V is TRBV5-3 and J is TRBJ1-2; TRBD1 matches 10 bases. TRBV5-3 is recorded as an ORF, its role being uncertain. V lost 2 bases and J lost 7; bases outside the gene matches: 8. The CDR3 totals 15 residues. The CDR3 is CARSFQDRGTGGYTF. The CDR3 DNA is TGTGCCAGAAGCTTTCAGGACAGGGGGACGGGTGGCTACACCTTC.

The CDR3 DNA follows: TGCAGCGTTACGACAGGGGATAGCAATCAGCCCCAGCATTTT. This translates into CSVTTGDSNQPQHF. The chain combines TRBV29-1 with TRBJ1-5; 8 bases line up with TRBD1. This CDR3 is built from 14 residues. Germline CDR1 is SQVTM and CDR2 is ANQGSEA. Germline trimming cut 5 bases from V and 0 bases from J; bases unmatched to any gene: 3.

The rearrangement links TRBV5-1 to TRBJ2-5, with TRBD1 as a possible D gene (5 bases). V lost 0 bases and J 5 bases, leaving 11 bases between the germline ends. The germline gives CDR1 SGHRS, CDR2 YFSETQ. The CDR3 runs to 14 residues. The CDR3, as DNA: TGCGCCAGCAGCTTGGGGACACCCCGGGAGACCCAGTACTTC. Translated, it gives CASSLGTPRETQYF. Full variable domain (missing parts from reference TRBV5-1 and TRBJ2-5): KAGVTQTPRYLIKTRGQQVTLSCSPISGHRSVSWYQQTPGQGLQFLFEYFSETQRNKGNFPGRFSGRQFSNSRSEMNVSTLELGDSALYLCASSLGTPRETQYFGPGTRLLVL.

V is TRBV5-4 and J is TRBJ1-4; D possibly corresponds to TRBD1 (5 bases). The CDR3 contains 14 residues. V shed 4 bases and J shed 6 bases, with 13 bases lying between them. Per germline, CDR1 SGHNT and CDR2 YYREEE (reference sequence). CDR3: CASSPGGRDEKLFF. The CDR3 DNA is TGTGCCAGCAGCCCGGGGGGTAGGGATGAAAAACTGTTTTTT.

This clone occurred a few times. The chain couples TRBV5-1 to TRBJ2-5, with a weak D call TRBD2 (6 bases). The ends were cut back, 3 bases at V and 4 bases at J, with 13 bases in the middle. CDR3 length: 14 amino acids. The germline CDR1 and CDR2 sequences are SGHRS and YFSETQ. The CDR3 reads CASSSTSGVETQYF. As DNA, the CDR3 is TGCGCCAGCAGCTCGACTAGTGGGGTAGAGACCCAGTACTTC. Looking up the rest from reference TRBV5-1 and TRBJ2-5 gives the full variable domain: KAGVTQTPRYLIKTRGQQVTLSCSPISGHRSVSWYQQTPGQGLQFLFEYFSETQRNKGNFPGRFSGRQFSNSRSEMNVSTLELGDSALYLCASSSTSGVETQYFGPGTRLLVL.

This clone was counted a few times. The rearrangement links TRBV6-5 to TRBJ2-7; D ambiguous. This CDR3 contains 12 residues. Per germline, CDR1 MNHEY and CDR2 SVGAGI. The V and J ends lost 4 bases and 3 bases respectively, with 7 bases between them. The DNA for the CDR3 is TGTGCCAGCAGTTCCCCGTTCTACGAGCAGTACTTC. Translated: CASSSPFYEQYF.

This sequence joins TRBV7-2 and TRBJ1-3; 9 bases are a match to TRBD1. Trimming at V came to 4 bases and at J to 1 base, leaving 8 bases not matched to a gene. This CDR3 contains 17 residues. Germline V lookup: CDR1 SGHTA, CDR2 FQGNSA. CDR3 sequence: CASSSQDRGYSGNTIYF. CDR3 DNA: TGTGCCAGCAGCTCACAAGACAGGGGGTATTCTGGAAACACCATATATTTT.

The chain links TRBV10-2 to TRBJ2-2, with TRBD1 matching 10 bases. V dropped 6 bases and J dropped 4; count of bases not matched to a gene: 11. In germline, CDR1 is WSHSY, CDR2 SAAADI. The length of the CDR3 is 17 residues. The DNA of the CDR3 is TGCGCCAGCAGGCTAGAAACCGGGACAGGGGTCACCGGGGAGCTGTTTTTT. Its protein is CASRLETGTGVTGELFF.

The chain combines TRBV30 with TRBJ2-7; 7 bases are a match to TRBD1. The CDR3 is 14 amino acids. In germline, CDR1 is GTSNPN, CDR2 SVGIG (reference sequence). The J segment lost 5 bases and the V segment lost 0 bases, leaving 7 bases of the junction unmatched. The CDR3 DNA follows: TGTGCCTGGAGTGTAGGGGGCCCCTTCGACGAGCAGTACTTC. Translating it yields CAWSVGGPFDEQYF.

The CDR3 DNA reads as TGCGCCAGCAGCCCCAAACAGACAGGGAACTATGGCTACACCTTC. Translated, it gives CASSPKQTGNYGYTF. The gene calls are TRBV5-1 and TRBJ1-2, with 7 bases matching TRBD1. The CDR3 length is 15 residues. V shed 4 bases and J 2 bases; nucleotides not matched to a gene: 8. CDR1 and CDR2 from the germline V gene are SGHRS and YFSETQ.

The chain joins TRBV7-9 to TRBJ2-5; the D gene is possibly TRBD1 (5 bases). The V and J ends lost 5 bases and 4 bases respectively, with 14 bases between them. The CDR3 totals 14 residues. Germline V CDR1 and CDR2: SEHNR, FQNEAQ (reference sequence). The CDR3 is CASSLRLQGETQYF. CDR3 bases: TGTGCCAGCAGCCTCAGATTGCAGGGAGAGACCCAGTACTTC.

This chain connects TRBV3-1 (or the pseudogene TRBV3-2) to TRBJ2-7; D perhaps matches TRBD2 (6 bases). V was cut by 2 bases and J by 3 bases, with 11 bases left in between. This CDR3 region has 14 residues. Germline V gene lookup returns CDR1 LGHDT and CDR2 YNNKEL (reference sequence). For the CDR3, the DNA is TGTGCCAGCAGCCAACGACCCGGGGGCTACGAGCAGTACTTC. Protein product: CASSQRPGGYEQYF.

This clone has just a few counts. The V gene is TRBV2, the J gene TRBJ1-2; D might be TRBD1 (6 bases). The V end was cut by 2 bases, the J end by 3 bases, with 16 bases between. Germline V gives CDR1 SNHLY, CDR2 FYNNEI. The CDR3 covers 16 residues. The DNA of the CDR3 is TGTGCCAGCAGTGAATGGGTTGCGGGGGGCGACTATGGCTACACCTTC. Translated, it gives CASSEWVAGGDYGYTF.

Of note for this clone: One end of the junction varies from germline; a read error may be responsible. The chain uses TRBV2 and TRBJ1-6; TRBD1 is a possible D gene (5 bases). The CDR3 is 14 residues long. Looked up from germline, CDR1 is SNHLY and CDR2 is FYNNEI. The CDR3, as DNA: TGTGCCAGCATCCGGGACTCCCATAATTCACCCCTCCACTTT. This gives the protein CASIRDSHNSPLHF.

This rearrangement joins TRBV7-9 to TRBJ2-1, with 11 bases identical to TRBD2. CDR3 length: 13 amino acids. CDR1 is SEHNR and CDR2 is FQNEAQ in the germline V gene (reference sequence). After removal of 5 bases from V and 10 bases from J, the junction contained 4 bases not matched to a gene. The CDR3 DNA is TGTGCCAGCAGCCCGACTAGCGGGAACGAGCAGTTCTTC. This codes for CASSPTSGNEQFF. The whole variable domain, filled in from reference TRBV7-9 and TRBJ2-1, reads DTGVSQNPRHKITKRGQNVTFRCDPISEHNRLYWYRQTLGQGPEFLTYFQNEAQLEKSRLLSDRFSAERPKGSFSTLEIQRTEQGDSAMYLCASSPTSGNEQFFGPGTRLTVL.

This chain links TRBV24-1 with TRBJ2-2; D perhaps matches TRBD1 (8 bases). The CDR3 loop spans 16 amino acids. Looked up from germline, CDR1 is KGHDR and CDR2 is SFDVKD. V lost 2 bases, J lost 4 bases, and 13 bases lay in between. The CDR3 DNA is TGTGCCACCAGTGATTGGACAGGGAGGGGCACCGGGGAGCTGTTTTTT. Protein: CATSDWTGRGTGELFF.

This clone was observed once. The V gene is TRBV30, the J gene TRBJ1-1; D gene ambiguous. CDR3 size: 12 residues. V was cut by 5 bases and J by 1 base, with 8 bases left in between. The germline gives CDR1 GTSNPN, CDR2 SVGIG (reference sequence). CDR3 in amino acids: CAWATANTEAFF. DNA for the CDR3: TGTGCCTGGGCAACAGCGAACACTGAAGCTTTCTTT.